The subject of this entry is one T cell receptor beta chain. Its antigen is not known. TCRdb's copy holds only in-frame clones and misses some; the assay was immunoSEQ multiplex PCR. This table holds around 260,000 clones, roughly 87% found once. The data are from a study of cytomegalovirus exposure and HLA in healthy donors. As for the study in general: The approximately 610 first-cohort repertoires shared a platform with the 120 or so validation repertoires, as reported in a later analysis. Study findings and constraints: Cytomegalovirus-associated status was assigned to about 160 TCR beta chains. Within the approximately 130 validation repertoires, first-cohort TCR clusters tended to co-occur, according to a later analysis.

Deletions cut 4 bases from V and 8 bases from J, with 14 bases between. The germline gives CDR1 SNHLY, CDR2 FYNNEI. The CDR3 sequence is 13 residues long. This clonotype was obtained from a woman in her 30s in good health and CMV-seronegative. Source material: PBMCs. J is TRBJ2-5 and V is TRBV2, with D tentatively TRBD1 (6 bases). The CDR3 loop is CASSVGGTKTQYF. CDR3 DNA sequence: TGTGCCAGCAGTGTAGGGGGTACGAAAACCCAGTACTTC.